This entry concerns a single T cell receptor beta chain. The antigen remains undetermined. The sequenced target, TCR beta, came from blood CD8+ and CD4+ T cells. TEMRA cells were FACS-enriched and CD8+ and CD4+ T cells negatively isolated. The entry originates in a study of CD8 T cells in Susac syndrome. Points from the study as a whole: The study's TCR sequencing and HLA analysis covered a relatively small number of individuals, and the study acknowledged this.

An input of about 0.45 to 1 ug of RNA was subjected to reverse transcription using random hexamers. Amplification of TCR beta CDR3 spanned 54 Vbeta and 13 Jbeta via immunoSEQ multiplex PCR. Each CDR3 protein is one row after TCRdb ran MiXCR on the immunoSEQ multiplex PCR reads. The profile covers approximately 220,000 distinct CDR3 sequences, with 85% to 95% appearing a single time and just over 0.08% taken by the ten largest. The CDR3 sequence is 14 residues long. CDR1 is SQVTM, CDR2 ANQGSEA, per germline. The V end lost 7 bases, the J end lost 2 bases, and 17 bases lay between the germline ends. The chain recombines TRBV29-1 with TRBJ2-5; possibly TRBD1 or TRBD2 for D (6 bases each). The TCR originated in a human donor with multiple sclerosis. Sequenced input: CD4+ T cells from PBMCs. Here the CDR3 DNA reads TGCAGCGCCCAAGGGGGGCGGTATCAAGAGACCCAGTACTTC. Translated, it gives CSAQGGRYQETQYF.